The clone carrying this TCR beta chain was observed once. The V and J ends lost 0 bases and 3 bases respectively, with 5 bases between them. The CDR3 is made up of 13 amino acids. Germline CDR1 SGHAT, CDR2 FQDESV (reference sequence). The data are from a study of blood T cell repertoires in COVID-19. On the study more broadly: Samples of COVID-19 (acute and convalescent) were obtained from the United States, Italy and Spain. T cells, B-cell-depleted T cells, or PBMCs provided the cDNA or gDNA that served as material.

Original processing methods: Reference gene primer amplification yielded estimated nucleated cell counts. Assay used: immunoSEQ multiplex PCR; TCRdb lists only in-frame clones, some missing. Clone size and the V and J calls come from that table; the DNA yielded D and trimming. The sample comprises roughly 230,000 clones, roughly 83% of which are singletons, and roughly 7.4% rests with the top ten. Sample: peripheral blood. The chain carries TRBV11-1 and TRBJ1-2; D ambiguous. This receptor was taken from a woman between 50 and 59 years old with acute or convalescent COVID-19. The CDR3 DNA reads as TGTGCCAGCAGCTTAGCCGGGGACTATGGCTACACCTTC. It encodes CASSLAGDYGYTF.